One and the same sample provided the 29 T cell receptor beta chains below, sequenced in a study of shared clonotypes between healthy human individuals. Clones were read by immunoSEQ multiplex PCR, and TCRdb kept only the in-frame ones, dropping some. The sample carries about 1.5 million clones, nearly 99% recorded once. Material: naive CD4+ T cells sorted from blood. Subset given: CD45RA+ positively selected. These receptors were obtained from a man under 40 in good health.

This chain uses TRBV27 with TRBJ2-7; D gene ambiguous. The CDR3 has 14 residues. V gave up 6 bases and J gave up 2 bases, with 14 bases separating them. The germline CDR1 and CDR2 sequences are MNHEY and SMNVEV (reference sequence). The CDR3 region is CASRLLTPTYEQYF. CDR3 in DNA: TGTGCCAGCAGACTTTTGACGCCAACCTACGAGCAGTACTTC.

This clone was observed a single time. The chain has TRBV28 and TRBJ2-5, with D perhaps TRBD2 (5 bases). The CDR3 has 15 residues. The ends were cut back, 6 bases at V and 0 bases at J, with 14 bases in the middle. Germline-derived CDR1 and CDR2 are MDHEN and SYDVKM. CDR3 coding DNA: TGTGCCAGCAGCCATGGGAGCCGGTACCAAGAGACCCAGTACTTC. The encoded protein is CASSHGSRYQETQYF.

The chain links TRBV9 to TRBJ2-2, with TRBD1 identical over 8 bases. V was pared by 1 base and J by 6 bases, with 5 bases of the junction left unmatched. This CDR3 spans 15 amino acids. Per germline, CDR1 SGDLS and CDR2 YYNGEE. The CDR3 protein is CASSVSTGEAGELFF. CDR3 sequence (DNA): TGTGCCAGCAGCGTATCGACAGGGGAGGCCGGGGAGCTGTTTTTT.

The genes are TRBV28 and TRBJ2-3, with TRBD2 identical over 7 bases. Germline loops: CDR1 MDHEN, CDR2 SYDVKM. This CDR3 comprises 13 residues. The CDR3 DNA reads as TGTGCAGCTAGCGGAGTTAGCACAGATACGCAGTATTTT. This encodes CAASGVSTDTQYF.

The chain couples TRBV5-4 to TRBJ2-6; D perhaps matches TRBD1 (5 bases). The CDR3 is 16 residues long. Trimming took off 4 bases at V and 2 bases at J, with 13 bases between the two ends. CDR1 and CDR2 (germline): SGHNT, YYREEE (reference sequence). The CDR3 DNA reads as TGTGCCAGCAGCGTCCTCCAGGGTACTGGGGCCAACGTCCTGACTTTC. Translation: CASSVLQGTGANVLTF.

The chain is built from TRBV5-1 and TRBJ2-1; TRBD2 matches 14 bases. Germline CDR1 SGHRS, CDR2 YFSETQ. V dropped 6 bases and J dropped 6; count of bases not matched to a gene: 14. The CDR3 consists of 18 residues. The CDR3 DNA reads as TGCGCCAGCATGCTGGGGACTAGCGGGAGATATAGGGTCAATGAGCAGTTCTTC. Translated, it gives CASMLGTSGRYRVNEQFF.

This chain connects TRBV5-1 to TRBJ2-2; 13 positions agree with TRBD2. CDR1 and CDR2 from the germline V gene are SGHRS and YFSETQ. With 3 bases clipped from V and 3 bases from J, the junction kept 5 bases outside the gene matches. This CDR3 contains 17 residues. Here the CDR3 DNA reads TGCGCCAGCAGCTCCGGGACTAGCGGGAAGGACACCGGGGAGCTGTTTTTT. Translated, it gives CASSSGTSGKDTGELFF.

The V call is TRBV28, the J call TRBJ2-7; TRBD1 might be the D (7 bases). Trimming pared 5 bases from V and 3 bases from J, leaving 11 bases between. The CDR3 covers 13 residues. CDR1 and CDR2 from the germline V gene are MDHEN and SYDVKM. CDR3 nucleotides: TGTGCCAGCAGTCCCCAGGGGGGCTACGAGCAGTACTTC. It is translated as CASSPQGGYEQYF.

V gene TRBV28 combines with J gene TRBJ1-2; no reliable D call. Trimming took 9 bases from V and 4 from J, leaving 6 bases between them. This CDR3 region has 10 residues. Germline CDR1 is MDHEN and CDR2 is SYDVKM. The CDR3 spells CARHGYGYTF. As DNA, the CDR3 is TGTGCCAGGCACGGCTATGGCTACACCTTC.

V is TRBV28 and J is TRBJ2-1; the D gene is possibly TRBD2 (7 bases). Germline CDR1 is MDHEN and CDR2 is SYDVKM. The CDR3 is 14 residues long. V was cut by 4 bases and J by 3 bases, with 10 bases left in between. DNA for the CDR3: TGTGCCAGCAGTTCAAGGGGGGGCTACAATGAGCAGTTCTTC. It codes for CASSSRGGYNEQFF. The full variable domain, rest sourced from reference TRBV28 and TRBJ2-1, is DVKVTQSSRYLVKRTGEKVFLECVQDMDHENMFWYRQDPGLGLRLIYFSYDVKMKEKGDIPEGYSVSREKKERFSLILESASTNQTSMYLCASSSRGGYNEQFFGPGTRLTVL.

V is TRBV5-6 and J is TRBJ2-1; possible D gene TRBD2, 5 bases. Germline CDR1 and CDR2: SGHDT and YYEEEE. The CDR3 sequence is 12 residues long. V was trimmed by 3 bases and J by 4 bases, leaving 5 bases between them. In nucleotides, the CDR3 is TGTGCCAGCAGCTGGAGGTACAATGAGCAGTTCTTC. As protein: CASSWRYNEQFF.

The CDR3 here is CASSFGLAGGDEQFF. In DNA, the CDR3 is TGTGCCAGCAGCTTTGGACTAGCGGGAGGAGATGAGCAGTTCTTC. V usage is TRBV5-8 and J usage is TRBJ2-1; 14 bases align to TRBD2. The germline V gene encodes CDR1 SGHTS and CDR2 YDEGEE. The CDR3 totals 15 residues. Trimming removed 2 bases from V and 8 bases from J; junction bases left unmatched: 3.

V is TRBV4-3 and J is TRBJ2-7; the D gene is possibly TRBD2 (5 bases). V was cut by 1 base and J by 3 bases, with 10 bases left in between. There are 14 residues in the CDR3. The V gene's germline CDR1 is LGHNA and CDR2 YSLEER. The CDR3 region has the DNA TGCGCCAGCAGCCAAGCTAGAGGGCGCTACGAGCAGTACTTC. As protein: CASSQARGRYEQYF.

The CDR3 spells CAWEQGAYEQYF. CDR3 bases: TGTGCCTGGGAGCAGGGGGCTTACGAGCAGTACTTC. The rearrangement uses TRBV30 and TRBJ2-7, with TRBD1 matching over 8 bases. Germline CDR1 reads GTSNPN; CDR2 reads SVGIG (reference sequence). Trimming at V came to 5 bases and at J to 4 bases, leaving 4 bases not matched to a gene. This CDR3 is 12 amino acids long.

This clone was seen a single time. This chain joins TRBV5-1 and TRBJ2-3, with D possibly TRBD2 on 5 matching bases. The CDR3 consists of 12 residues. Germline CDR1 SGHRS, CDR2 YFSETQ. Trimming stripped 5 bases from V and 5 bases from J, with 9 bases between. DNA for the CDR3: TGCGCCAGCAGTCGTGAGGGAGATACGCAGTATTTT. Its translation is CASSREGDTQYF.

This rearrangement joins TRBV29-1 to TRBJ2-7; 9 positions agree with TRBD1. The CDR3 runs 13 residues. CDR1 is SQVTM, CDR2 ANQGSEA, per germline. The trim removed 7 bases at V and 0 bases at J, leaving 4 bases unmatched. The CDR3 nucleotides are TGCAGCGCCGGACAGGGGAGCTCCTACGAGCAGTACTTC. Its translation: CSAGQGSSYEQYF.

The chain carries TRBV4-1 and TRBJ2-2; D gene unclear. The V and J ends lost 4 bases and 6 bases respectively, with 9 bases between them. Germline V gene lookup returns CDR1 MGHRA and CDR2 YSYEKL. This CDR3 has 13 amino acids. The CDR3 DNA follows: TGCGCCAGCAGCCGAGATAACCCCGGGGAGCTGTTTTTT. Translated: CASSRDNPGELFF.

The chain links TRBV19 to TRBJ1-1, with D perhaps TRBD1 (6 bases). Germline V gives CDR1 LNHDA, CDR2 SQIVND (reference sequence). Trimming removed 8 bases at V and 4 bases at J, with 14 bases between. CDR3 length: 13 residues. The CDR3 protein is CASQGIRGTEAFF. For the CDR3, the DNA is TGTGCCAGTCAGGGGATAAGGGGCACTGAAGCTTTCTTT.

The chain employs TRBV29-1 and TRBJ2-5; D not resolved. With 4 bases removed from V and 5 bases from J, the gap between germline ends came to 8 bases. Germline assignment: CDR1 SQVTM and CDR2 ANQGSEA. The CDR3 length is 11 residues. CDR3: CSVAVGETQYF. The CDR3 nucleotides read TGCAGCGTTGCGGTTGGGGAGACCCAGTACTTC.

The chain employs TRBV13 and TRBJ2-7; no reliable D call. The CDR3 totals 14 residues. Trimming removed 0 bases at V and 1 base at J, with 7 bases between. Germline V lookup: CDR1 PRHDT, CDR2 FYEKMQ (reference sequence). The CDR3 loop reads CASSLGPPSYEQYF. In nucleotides, the CDR3 is TGTGCCAGCAGCTTAGGCCCCCCTTCCTACGAGCAGTACTTC.

The chain carries TRBV9 and TRBJ1-5; D might be TRBD1 (5 bases). Per germline, CDR1 SGDLS and CDR2 YYNGEE. V shed 3 bases and J shed 3 bases, with 7 bases lying between them. The CDR3 is 13 residues long. CDR3 sequence: CASSAGPNQPQHF. In nucleotides, the CDR3 is TGTGCCAGCAGCGCAGGGCCCAATCAGCCCCAGCATTTT. Full variable domain (rest looked up from reference TRBV9 and TRBJ1-5): DSGVTQTPKHLITATGQRVTLRCSPRSGDLSVYWYQQSLDQGLQFLIQYYNGEERAKGNILERFSAQQFPDLHSELNLSSLELGDSALYFCASSAGPNQPQHFGDGTRLSIL.

The chain uses TRBV5-1 and TRBJ2-7, with 7 nucleotides matching TRBD1. Unmatched junction bases numbered 10, after V lost 4 bases and J lost 6 bases. The CDR3 runs 14 residues. Germline V CDR1 and CDR2: SGHRS, YFSETQ. CDR3 region: CASSPGTVAGEQYF. CDR3 bases: TGCGCCAGCAGCCCAGGGACAGTGGCGGGCGAGCAGTACTTC.

The chain is built from TRBV12-5 and TRBJ1-1; weak D call: TRBD1 (5 bases). Trimming pared 3 bases from V and 5 bases from J, leaving 10 bases between. Germline CDR1 reads LGHNT; CDR2 reads FRNRAP. The CDR3 is made up of 13 amino acids. CDR3 residues: CASGLVGGTEAFF. CDR3 DNA sequence: TGTGCTAGTGGTTTAGTCGGGGGTACTGAAGCTTTCTTT.

This chain connects TRBV29-1 to TRBJ1-4; D is perhaps TRBD1 (5 bases). The CDR3 loop spans 11 amino acids. The V end lost 7 bases, the J end lost 7 bases, and 10 bases lay between the germline ends. Germline V lookup: CDR1 SQVTM, CDR2 ANQGSEA. This chain's CDR3 is CSAGRSEKLFF. In nucleotides, the CDR3 is TGCAGCGCGGGACGGAGTGAAAAACTGTTTTTT.

This chain joins TRBV7-3 and TRBJ2-1, with a possible D match to TRBD2 (6 bases). The CDR3 contains 18 residues. Germline V gives CDR1 SGHTA, CDR2 FQGTGA. Trimming took 2 bases from V and 4 from J, leaving 21 bases between them. The CDR3 reads CASSLEGGVVGKYNEQFF. The CDR3 DNA follows: TGTGCCAGCAGCTTAGAAGGAGGGGTCGTCGGAAAATACAATGAGCAGTTCTTC.

Concerning this clone itself: At the DNA level, this CDR3 is encoded by other sequences in the same sample as well. V is TRBV9 and J is TRBJ2-3; 9 nucleotides match TRBD2. The ends lost 0 bases at V and 5 bases at J; junction bases unmatched: 7. Looked up from germline, CDR1 is SGDLS and CDR2 is YYNGEE. The CDR3 is 16 amino acids. The CDR3 region is CASSVAGGRAVDTQYF. CDR3 sequence (DNA): TGTGCCAGCAGCGTAGCGGGCGGGAGGGCTGTAGATACGCAGTATTTT.

The chain recombines TRBV9 with TRBJ2-2, with D possibly matching TRBD2 (5 bases). The germline V gene has CDR1 SGDLS and CDR2 YYNGEE. CDR3 size: 16 residues. Trimming shortened V by 0 bases and J by 1 base, and 10 bases separated the two germline ends. The CDR3 nucleotides read TGTGCCAGCAGCGTAGGGACTGCCCTGAACACCGGGGAGCTGTTTTTT. It specifies CASSVGTALNTGELFF.

V and J are TRBV27 and TRBJ2-5; D ambiguous. The germline V gene has CDR1 MNHEY and CDR2 SMNVEV (reference sequence). The CDR3 has 16 residues. V was shortened by 5 bases and J by 0 bases, with 16 bases between the two germline ends. The DNA of the CDR3 is TGTGCCAGCAGTGCTATACTATGGGATAACCAAGAGACCCAGTACTTC. Its translation is CASSAILWDNQETQYF.

The V call is TRBV5-1, the J call TRBJ1-4; D may be TRBD1 (6 bases). The CDR3 consists of 16 residues. V gave up 3 bases and J gave up 8 bases, with 20 bases separating them. CDR1 and CDR2 (germline): SGHRS, YFSETQ. The CDR3 is CASSYGIVQGHEKLFF. Written as DNA, the CDR3 is TGCGCCAGCAGCTACGGGATTGTCCAGGGGCACGAAAAACTGTTTTTT. The complete variable domain, with remaining parts taken from reference TRBV5-1 and TRBJ1-4, reads KAGVTQTPRYLIKTRGQQVTLSCSPISGHRSVSWYQQTPGQGLQFLFEYFSETQRNKGNFPGRFSGRQFSNSRSEMNVSTLELGDSALYLCASSYGIVQGHEKLFFGSGTQLSVL.